These 27 T cell receptor beta chains share one sample of origin, sequenced in a study of blood T cell repertoires in COVID-19. Assay: immunoSEQ multiplex PCR; the TCRdb copy retains only in-frame clones and omits some. This table has under 95,000 clones, 88% appearing once. The sample consisted of peripheral blood. These receptors all stem from a human donor in a cohort sampled during active COVID-19.

The chain recombines TRBV10-3 with TRBJ1-1, with a tentative D call TRBD1 (5 bases). The CDR3 sequence is 15 residues long. V was pared by 0 bases and J by 7 bases, with 15 bases between. Germline CDR1 reads ENHRY; CDR2 reads SYGVKD. As DNA, the CDR3 is TGTGCCATCAGTGAGTCGGCGCGGGGGACCTTTGAAGCTTTCTTT. Protein product: CAISESARGTFEAFF.

This clone has more than one count but fewer than ten. V gene TRBV10-3 combines with J gene TRBJ2-7; no firm D call. Trimming stripped 2 bases from V and 0 bases from J, with 11 bases between. The CDR3 contains 15 residues. CDR1 is ENHRY and CDR2 is SYGVKD in the germline V gene. CDR3: CAISEGLQSSYEQYF. Written as DNA, the CDR3 is TGTGCCATCAGTGAGGGGCTCCAGAGCTCCTACGAGCAGTACTTC.

The V gene is TRBV10-3, the J gene TRBJ2-7, with 7 positions matching TRBD2. The V and J ends lost 7 bases and 0 bases, in that order; junction bases with no gene match: 12. There are 16 residues in the CDR3. Germline assignment: CDR1 ENHRY and CDR2 SYGVKD. The CDR3 sequence: CAINAVPGGSSYEQYF. The CDR3 DNA follows: TGTGCCATCAACGCCGTCCCGGGGGGTAGCTCCTACGAGCAGTACTTC.

V is TRBV7-9 and J is TRBJ2-1, with 10 bases matching TRBD2. Germline CDR1 reads SEHNR; CDR2 reads FQNEAQ (reference sequence). J was trimmed by 5 bases and V by 7 bases; bases with no gene match: 14. CDR3 length: 17 residues. The CDR3 spells CASTEPLSSGSDNEQFF. DNA for the CDR3: TGTGCCAGCACCGAACCCCTCTCTAGCGGGAGTGACAATGAGCAGTTCTTC.

The rearrangement links TRBV12-3 or TRBV12-4 to TRBJ2-7, with D possibly matching TRBD2 (5 bases). The CDR3 is 11 amino acids. V was cut by 6 bases and J by 9 bases, with 12 bases left in between. CDR3 loop: CASSPGGWQYF. Written as DNA, the CDR3 is TGTGCCAGCAGCCCGGGCGGGTGGCAGTACTTC.

The V call is TRBV19, the J call TRBJ2-3; TRBD2 agrees at 11 bases. J gave up 5 bases and V 8 bases, and 6 bases lay outside the gene matches. CDR1 and CDR2 (germline): LNHDA, SQIVND (reference sequence). CDR3 length: 14 amino acids. The CDR3 sequence: CASSLLAGVDTQYF. CDR3 nucleotide sequence: TGTGCCAGTTCTTTACTAGCGGGGGTAGATACGCAGTATTTT.

This chain joins TRBV4-1 and TRBJ2-7; TRBD2 agrees at 10 bases. This CDR3 region has 15 residues. Germline CDR1 and CDR2: MGHRA and YSYEKL. V lost 3 bases to trimming and J lost 2 bases; unmatched junction nucleotides: 4. CDR3 DNA sequence: TGCGCCAGCAGCCAGGGACTAGCGCACCCCTACGAGCAGTACTTC. It codes for CASSQGLAHPYEQYF.

The chain uses TRBV7-2 and TRBJ2-1; TRBD2 agrees at 7 bases. This CDR3 has 16 residues. Per the germline V gene, CDR1 is SGHTA and CDR2 is FQGNSA. V gave up 1 base and J gave up 4 bases; unmatched junction bases: 7. The CDR3 sequence: CASSLVGGSEYNEQFF. CDR3 nucleotide sequence: TGTGCCAGCAGCTTAGTGGGCGGGAGTGAGTACAATGAGCAGTTCTTC.

The rearrangement uses TRBV21-1 and TRBJ2-7; TRBD2, as called in the table, went unchecked against the DNA. TRBV21-1 is flagged as a pseudogene. CDR3 length: 15 residues. For the CDR3, the DNA is TGTGCCAGCAGCTGGGGGAATAGCGGGAACTACGAGCAGTACTTC. This translates into CASSWGNSGNYEQYF.

This chain joins TRBV27 and TRBJ2-1; the match to TRBD2 covers 8 bases. The CDR3 covers 18 residues. Germline V gene lookup returns CDR1 MNHEY and CDR2 SMNVEV (reference sequence). J lost 1 base, V lost 8 bases, and 16 bases had no gene match. CDR3 sequence reads: CASGRPPAQRESYNEQFF. DNA for the CDR3: TGTGCCAGCGGTCGCCCCCCAGCCCAGCGGGAGTCCTACAATGAGCAGTTCTTC.

The gene calls are TRBV7-9 and TRBJ1-1; D is unclear. The V and J ends lost 3 bases and 1 base respectively, with 9 bases between them. Per germline, CDR1 SEHNR and CDR2 FQNEAQ (reference sequence). The CDR3 runs 14 residues. CDR3 sequence: CASSLTLGNTEAFF. CDR3 nucleotide sequence: TGTGCCAGCAGCTTGACTCTAGGGAACACTGAAGCTTTCTTT.

This chain uses TRBV11-2 with TRBJ1-2; D call uncertain. This CDR3 has 15 amino acids. Germline V lookup: CDR1 SGHAT, CDR2 FQNNGV. Trimming stripped 8 bases from V and 3 bases from J, with 19 bases between. The CDR3 protein is CASGMTAGIYYGYTF. The CDR3, as DNA: TGTGCCAGCGGCATGACGGCGGGGATTTACTATGGCTACACCTTC.

For the CDR3, the DNA is TGCGCCAGCAGCCAAGGCGGGACAGGGCGCGCTGAAGCTTTCTTT. This sequence encodes CASSQGGTGRAEAFF. V usage is TRBV4-1 and J usage is TRBJ1-1; 9 nucleotides agree with TRBD1. This CDR3 region has 15 residues. V shed 1 base, J shed 6 bases, and the junction held 6 bases outside the gene matches. The germline V gene encodes CDR1 MGHRA and CDR2 YSYEKL.

This chain links TRBV21-1 with TRBJ2-7; the DNA was not used to check the table's D call, TRBD1. TRBV21-1 is termed a pseudogene. The CDR3 is made up of 17 amino acids. CDR3 sequence reads: CASSSWGRTGNPYEQYF. The CDR3 region has the DNA TGTGCCAGCAGCAGTTGGGGGCGCACAGGGAACCCCTACGAGCAGTACTTC.

This chain connects TRBV5-1 to TRBJ1-1; 8 bases agree with TRBD1. Germline CDR1 SGHRS, CDR2 YFSETQ. V shed 4 bases and J 0 bases; nucleotides not matched to a gene: 8. CDR3 length: 16 residues. The CDR3 sequence: CASSERTGLMNTEAFF. CDR3 bases: TGCGCCAGCAGCGAAAGGACAGGGCTTATGAACACTGAAGCTTTCTTT. The variable domain in full, with the rest retrieved from reference TRBV5-1 and TRBJ1-1, is KAGVTQTPRYLIKTRGQQVTLSCSPISGHRSVSWYQQTPGQGLQFLFEYFSETQRNKGNFPGRFSGRQFSNSRSEMNVSTLELGDSALYLCASSERTGLMNTEAFFGQGTRLTVV.

The chain is built from TRBV6-4 and TRBJ1-5, with 7 nucleotides matching TRBD1. V lost 7 bases, J lost 5 bases, and 8 bases stayed unmatched. The CDR3 is made up of 14 amino acids. In germline, CDR1 is MRHNA, CDR2 SNTAGT. The CDR3 nucleotides are TGTGCCAGCATTCTCGACAGGGTTCATCAGCCCCAGCATTTT. Amino acids: CASILDRVHQPQHF.

The rearrangement joins TRBV5-1 to TRBJ2-1, with D hard to call. V lost 4 bases and J lost 0, with 11 bases in between. The CDR3 totals 15 residues. Germline lookup yields CDR1 SGHRS and CDR2 YFSETQ. The CDR3 here is CASSLDPSSYNEQFF. In DNA, the CDR3 is TGCGCCAGCAGCCTGGACCCGAGCTCCTACAATGAGCAGTTCTTC.

The chain uses TRBV2 and TRBJ1-2; 9 bases are shared with TRBD1. V trimming: 7 bases; J trimming: 4 bases; junction bases outside the gene matches: 4. The CDR3 loop spans 13 amino acids. CDR1 is SNHLY and CDR2 is FYNNEI in the germline V gene. The CDR3 protein is CASKGQGLYGYTF. The CDR3 DNA follows: TGTGCCAGCAAGGGACAGGGCCTCTATGGCTACACCTTC.

CDR3: CASSLGGSTDTQYF. In nucleotides, the CDR3 is TGCGCCAGCAGCTTGGGCGGGAGCACAGATACGCAGTATTTT. This chain links TRBV5-1 with TRBJ2-3; the D gene is possibly TRBD2 (5 bases). Trimming removed 0 bases at V and 0 bases at J, with 5 bases between. CDR3 length equals 14 residues. The germline CDR1 and CDR2 sequences are SGHRS and YFSETQ.

The chain has TRBV5-4 and TRBJ2-5, with a tentative D call TRBD1 (5 bases). Trimming took off 4 bases at V and 0 bases at J, with 22 bases between the two ends. The CDR3 is 18 amino acids. Germline V gene data show CDR1 as SGHNT and CDR2 as YYREEE (reference sequence). CDR3 nucleotides: TGTGCCAGCAGCCCCGGTGACAGCGAGAAACAGAACCAAGAGACCCAGTACTTC. This encodes CASSPGDSEKQNQETQYF.

This chain joins TRBV19 and TRBJ1-5, with 7 bases lining up with TRBD1. The ends lost 6 bases at V and 4 bases at J; junction bases unmatched: 6. Germline-derived CDR1 and CDR2 are LNHDA and SQIVND (reference sequence). The CDR3 is 14 amino acids. CDR3 region: CASSKGQDNQPQHF. CDR3 DNA sequence: TGTGCCAGTAGCAAAGGACAGGATAATCAGCCCCAGCATTTT.

The genes are TRBV7-8 and TRBJ2-7; D is unresolved. There are 14 residues in the CDR3. The V end was cut by 6 bases, the J end by 3 bases, with 15 bases between. Germline-derived CDR1 and CDR2 are SGHVS and FQNEAQ. CDR3 in amino acids: CASSMTTDYYEQYF. The CDR3 DNA sequence: TGTGCCAGCAGTATGACAACGGATTACTACGAGCAGTACTTC.

V gene TRBV20-1 combines with J gene TRBJ2-1, with 8 bases identical to TRBD2. Germline V lookup: CDR1 DFQATT, CDR2 SNEGSKA (reference sequence). V lost 3 bases and J lost 1; bases outside the gene matches: 8. The CDR3 spans 16 residues. The CDR3 coding sequence is TGCAGTGCTAGTATCGTAAGCGGGGGATCCTACAATGAGCAGTTCTTC. Protein product: CSASIVSGGSYNEQFF.

This chain connects TRBV5-4 to TRBJ1-1; D is uncertain. The CDR3 loop spans 13 amino acids. CDR1 and CDR2 from the germline V gene are SGHNT and YYREEE (reference sequence). V lost 4 bases and J 1 base, leaving 8 bases between the germline ends. The CDR3 DNA sequence: TGTGCCAGCAGCCGAGATCAGAACACTGAAGCTTTCTTT. It translates to CASSRDQNTEAFF.

In this sample, this clone turned up once. The gene calls are TRBV11-2 and TRBJ2-6, with 12 positions matching TRBD1. Germline V gene lookup returns CDR1 SGHAT and CDR2 FQNNGV. Trimming cost V 4 bases and J 3 bases; bases outside gene matches: 10. This CDR3 is 19 amino acids long. CDR3 sequence reads: CASSSYRDRGHGGANVLTF. The CDR3 DNA follows: TGTGCCAGCAGCTCATACCGGGACAGGGGGCATGGTGGGGCCAACGTCCTGACTTTC.

The rearrangement uses TRBV2 and TRBJ2-3; D possibly corresponds to TRBD2 (6 bases). The CDR3 is 14 amino acids. Trimming shortened V by 7 bases and J by 0 bases, and 11 bases separated the two germline ends. Germline values: CDR1 SNHLY, CDR2 FYNNEI. CDR3 sequence: CASNLGGSTDTQYF. The CDR3 bases are TGTGCCAGCAACCTTGGGGGGAGCACAGATACGCAGTATTTT.

The rearrangement links TRBV28 to TRBJ2-2; possible D gene TRBD1, 6 bases. Germline V CDR1 and CDR2: MDHEN, SYDVKM. The V and J ends lost 3 bases and 0 bases respectively, with 14 bases between them. This CDR3 is built from 17 residues. CDR3 nucleotide sequence: TGTGCCAGCAGTTTTTGGACAGCCCTACCGAACACCGGGGAGCTGTTTTTT. Translating it yields CASSFWTALPNTGELFF.